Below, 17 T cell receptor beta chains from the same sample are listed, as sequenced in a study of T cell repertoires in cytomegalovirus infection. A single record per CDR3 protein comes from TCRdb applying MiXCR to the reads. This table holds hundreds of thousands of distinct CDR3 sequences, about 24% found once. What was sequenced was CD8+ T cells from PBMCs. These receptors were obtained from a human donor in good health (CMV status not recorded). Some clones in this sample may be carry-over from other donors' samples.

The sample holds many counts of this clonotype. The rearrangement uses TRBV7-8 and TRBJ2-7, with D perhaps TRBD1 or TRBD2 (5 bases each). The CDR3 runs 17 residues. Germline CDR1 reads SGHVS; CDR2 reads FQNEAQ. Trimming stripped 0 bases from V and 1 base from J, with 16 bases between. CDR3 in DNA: TGTGCCAGCAGCTTAGCTTTCCAGACCGGGGCTTCCTACGAGCAGTACGTC. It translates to CASSLAFQTGASYEQYV.

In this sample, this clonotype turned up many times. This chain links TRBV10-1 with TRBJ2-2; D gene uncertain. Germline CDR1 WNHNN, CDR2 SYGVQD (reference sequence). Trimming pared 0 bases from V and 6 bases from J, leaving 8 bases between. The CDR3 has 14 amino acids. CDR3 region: CASSESKVSGELFF. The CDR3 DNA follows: TGCGCCAGCAGTGAGTCCAAGGTGTCCGGGGAGCTGTTTTTT.

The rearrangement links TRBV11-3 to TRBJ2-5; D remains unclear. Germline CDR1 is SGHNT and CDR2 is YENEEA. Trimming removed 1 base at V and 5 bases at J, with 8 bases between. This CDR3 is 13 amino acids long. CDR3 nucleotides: TGTGCCAGCAGCTTAGTTCCAGGCGAGACCCAGTACTTC. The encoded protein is CASSLVPGETQYF.

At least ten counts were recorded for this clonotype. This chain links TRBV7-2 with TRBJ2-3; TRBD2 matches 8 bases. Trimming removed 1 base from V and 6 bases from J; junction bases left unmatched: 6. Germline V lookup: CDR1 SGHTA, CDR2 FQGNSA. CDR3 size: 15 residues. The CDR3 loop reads CASSLGGLAMDTQYF. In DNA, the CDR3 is TGTGCCAGCAGCTTAGGAGGACTAGCAATGGATACGCAGTATTTT.

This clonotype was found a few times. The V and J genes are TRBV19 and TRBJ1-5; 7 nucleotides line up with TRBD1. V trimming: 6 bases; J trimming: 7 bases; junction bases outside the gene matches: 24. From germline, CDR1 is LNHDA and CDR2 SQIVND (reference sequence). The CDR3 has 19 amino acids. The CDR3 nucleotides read TGTGCCAGTAGCTATAGAGGGTGGGGGGACAGTGCCGATTTGCAGCCCCAGCATTTT. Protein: CASSYRGWGDSADLQPQHF.

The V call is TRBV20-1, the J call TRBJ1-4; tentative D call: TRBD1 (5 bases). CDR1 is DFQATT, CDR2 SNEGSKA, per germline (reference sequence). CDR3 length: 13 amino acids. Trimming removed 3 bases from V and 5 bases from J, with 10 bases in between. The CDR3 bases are TGCAGTGCTAGGCAGGGCTACAATGAAAAACTGTTTTTT. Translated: CSARQGYNEKLFF.

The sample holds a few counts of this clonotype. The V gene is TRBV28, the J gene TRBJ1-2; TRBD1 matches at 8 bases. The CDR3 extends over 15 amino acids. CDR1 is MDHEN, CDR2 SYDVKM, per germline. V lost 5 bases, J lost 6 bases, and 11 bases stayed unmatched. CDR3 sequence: CASSPLQGGLDGYTF. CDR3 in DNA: TGTGCCAGCAGTCCGTTACAGGGGGGGTTGGATGGCTACACCTTC.

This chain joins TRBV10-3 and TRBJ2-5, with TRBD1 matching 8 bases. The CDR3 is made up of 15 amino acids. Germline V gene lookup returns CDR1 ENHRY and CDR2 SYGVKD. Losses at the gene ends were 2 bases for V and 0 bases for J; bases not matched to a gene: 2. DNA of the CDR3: TGTGCCATCAGTGAGAACAGGGGGTACCAAGAGACCCAGTACTTC. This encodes CAISENRGYQETQYF.

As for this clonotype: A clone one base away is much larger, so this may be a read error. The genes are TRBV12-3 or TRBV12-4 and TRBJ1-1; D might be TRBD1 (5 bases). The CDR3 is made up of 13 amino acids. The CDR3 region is CATSPRDRIEAFF. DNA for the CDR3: TGTGCCACCAGTCCGCGGGACCGAATTGAAGCTTTCTTT.

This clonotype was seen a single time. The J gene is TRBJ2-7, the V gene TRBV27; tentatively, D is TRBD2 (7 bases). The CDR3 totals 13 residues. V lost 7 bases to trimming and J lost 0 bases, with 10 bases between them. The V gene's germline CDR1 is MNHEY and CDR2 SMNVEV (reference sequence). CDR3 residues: CASTGGLSYEQYF. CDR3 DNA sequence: TGTGCCAGCACGGGGGGCCTCTCCTACGAGCAGTACTTC.

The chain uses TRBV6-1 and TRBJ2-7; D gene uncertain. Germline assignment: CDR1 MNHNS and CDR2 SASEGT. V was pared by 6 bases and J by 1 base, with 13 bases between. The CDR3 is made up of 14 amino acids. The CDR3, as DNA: TGTGCCAGCAGCCTAAGGAAACAGTCCTACGAGCAGTACGTC. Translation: CASSLRKQSYEQYV.

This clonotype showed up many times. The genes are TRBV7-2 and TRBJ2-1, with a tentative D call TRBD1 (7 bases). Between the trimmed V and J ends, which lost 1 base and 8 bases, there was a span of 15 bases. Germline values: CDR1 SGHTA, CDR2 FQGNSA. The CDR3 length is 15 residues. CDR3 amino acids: CASSLGQGGFDEQFF. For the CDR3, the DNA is TGTGCCAGCAGCTTAGGGCAGGGGGGATTCGATGAGCAGTTCTTC.

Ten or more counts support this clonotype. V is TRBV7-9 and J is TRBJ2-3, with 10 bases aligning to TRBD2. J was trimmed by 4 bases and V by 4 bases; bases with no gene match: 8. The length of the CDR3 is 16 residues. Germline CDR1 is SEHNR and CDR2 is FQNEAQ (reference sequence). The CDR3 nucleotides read TGTGCCAGCAGCTCACTTCTAGCGGGGGAGCCAGATACGCAGTATTTT. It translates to CASSSLLAGEPDTQYF.

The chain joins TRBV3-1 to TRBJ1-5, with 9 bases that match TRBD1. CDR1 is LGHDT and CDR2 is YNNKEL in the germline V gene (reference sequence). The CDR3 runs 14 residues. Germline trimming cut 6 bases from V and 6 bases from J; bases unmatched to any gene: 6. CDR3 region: CASSRTGEPQPQHF. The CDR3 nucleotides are TGTGCCAGCAGTCGGACAGGGGAGCCTCAGCCCCAGCATTTT.

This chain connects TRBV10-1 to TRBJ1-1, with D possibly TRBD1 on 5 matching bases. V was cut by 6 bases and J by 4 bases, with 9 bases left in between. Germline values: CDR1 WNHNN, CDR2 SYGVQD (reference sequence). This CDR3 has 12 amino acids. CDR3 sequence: CASSGGPTEAFF. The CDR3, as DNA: TGCGCCAGCAGCGGGGGACCCACTGAAGCTTTCTTT.

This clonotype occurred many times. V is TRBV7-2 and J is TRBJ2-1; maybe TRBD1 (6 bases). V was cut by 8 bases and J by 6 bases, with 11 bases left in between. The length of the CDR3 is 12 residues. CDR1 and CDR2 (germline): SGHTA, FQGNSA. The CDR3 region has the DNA TGTGCCAGCGGCCTCAGGGGCAATGAGCAGTTCTTC. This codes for CASGLRGNEQFF.

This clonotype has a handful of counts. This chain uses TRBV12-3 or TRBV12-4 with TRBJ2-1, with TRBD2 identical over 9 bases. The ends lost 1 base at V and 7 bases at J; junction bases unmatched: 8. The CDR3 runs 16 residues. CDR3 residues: CASSLGGSGGRNEQFF. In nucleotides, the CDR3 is TGTGCCAGCAGTTTAGGAGGTAGCGGGGGTAGGAATGAGCAGTTCTTC.